A single sample gave rise to the 29 T cell receptor beta chains below, sequenced in a study of regulatory T cells in long-lasting Graves disease. Time point of the sample: newly diagnosed GD, antithyroid drugs for less than 3 months. RNA isolated from PBMCs was used to make the TCR library. Arm-PCR of CDR3 regions and iRepertoire HTBI primers were the basis on which TCR beta libraries were built. TCRdb itself ran the multiplex PCR reads through MiXCR, one entry per CDR3 protein. Of about 540,000 distinct CDR3 sequences listed, roughly 14% were seen once; the top ten hold more than 8.5%. These data were also reused for a study on T cells in Graves' hyperthyroidism and ophthalmopathy.

The specimen was peripheral blood mononuclear cells (PBMCs), collected at new diagnosis, from a patient treated with antithyroid drugs. These receptors were collected from a man aged 25-40 years with Graves disease.

In its sample, this clonotype was seen a few times. CDR3 bases: TGCAGCGTTGAAGTCGGTGAAGCGCCAGGACAAGATACGCAGTATTTT. Its protein is CSVEVGEAPGQDTQYF. The V and J genes are TRBV29-1 and TRBJ2-3, with D maybe TRBD1 (5 bases). CDR3 length: 16 residues. Germline CDR1 SQVTM, CDR2 ANQGSEA. The V end was cut by 1 base, the J end by 5 bases, with 19 bases between.

This clonotype has a count of ten or more. This chain uses TRBV10-3 with TRBJ2-2; 11 bases fit TRBD1. Trimming removed 11 bases from V and 4 bases from J; junction bases left unmatched: 6. Looked up from germline, CDR1 is ENHRY and CDR2 is SYGVKD. This CDR3 spans 14 amino acids. The CDR3 reads CAAYGTGGTGELFF. CDR3 nucleotide sequence: TGTGCCGCATACGGGACAGGGGGCACCGGGGAGCTGTTTTTT.

This clonotype came up many times. The CDR3 loop is CASQTSRREQYF. The DNA of the CDR3 is TGTGCCAGCCAAACTTCACGGCGTGAGCAGTACTTC. The rearrangement uses TRBV6-1 and TRBJ2-7; the D is unclear. CDR3 length: 12 residues. V dropped 8 bases and J dropped 7 bases, with 15 bases sitting between them. Per germline, CDR1 MNHNS and CDR2 SASEGT.

The CDR3 sequence is CASSFRRNSGANVLTF. The CDR3 DNA follows: TGTGCCAGCAGCTTTCGACGGAACTCTGGGGCCAACGTCCTGACTTTC. The V and J genes are TRBV11-2 and TRBJ2-6; D unresolved. The V and J ends lost 3 bases and 0 bases respectively, with 9 bases between them. There are 16 residues in the CDR3. CDR1 SGHAT and CDR2 FQNNGV come from the germline V gene.

This clonotype occurred many times. V usage is TRBV28 and J usage is TRBJ2-7, with a possible D match to TRBD2 (5 bases). Germline V gene lookup returns CDR1 MDHEN and CDR2 SYDVKM. The CDR3 spans 15 residues. V lost 7 bases and J 3 bases, leaving 19 bases between the germline ends. The CDR3 loop reads CASTPEDGAYYEQYF. The CDR3 DNA follows: TGTGCCAGCACCCCGGAGGACGGTGCGTACTACGAGCAGTACTTC.

J is TRBJ2-7 and V is TRBV6-2 or TRBV6-3, with 8 bases lining up with TRBD1. The CDR3 consists of 16 residues. Germline V lookup: CDR1 MNHEY, CDR2 SVGEGT. Trimming removed 5 bases from V and 4 bases from J; junction bases left unmatched: 13. Here the CDR3 reads CASSSHPGGAKYEQYF. The CDR3 DNA is TGTGCCAGCAGTAGTCACCCAGGGGGCGCTAAGTACGAGCAGTACTTC.

This chain joins TRBV2 and TRBJ2-2, with a weak D call TRBD2 (6 bases). The V end was cut by 3 bases, the J end by 6 bases, with 8 bases between. The CDR3 is 13 amino acids. Germline-derived CDR1 and CDR2 are SNHLY and FYNNEI. CDR3 protein: CASSDSGPGELFF. CDR3 nucleotides: TGTGCCAGCAGTGATAGCGGCCCCGGGGAGCTGTTTTTT.

This clonotype was observed many times. V gene TRBV2 combines with J gene TRBJ2-6; no clear D gene. This CDR3 region has 14 residues. V gave up 7 bases and J gave up 0 bases, with 7 bases separating them. CDR1 and CDR2 from the germline V gene are SNHLY and FYNNEI. The CDR3: CASKTTSGANVLTF. In DNA, the CDR3 is TGTGCCAGCAAAACCACCTCTGGGGCCAACGTCCTGACTTTC.

The rearrangement joins TRBV4-1 to TRBJ1-4; D perhaps matches TRBD1 (5 bases). The CDR3 covers 15 residues. From germline, CDR1 is MGHRA and CDR2 YSYEKL. V lost 1 base and J 7 bases, leaving 13 bases between the germline ends. The CDR3 DNA follows: TGCGCCAGCAGCCAAGTAGGGACTCGAGTTGAAAAACTGTTTTTT. Protein: CASSQVGTRVEKLFF.

This clonotype was counted at least ten times. V and J are TRBV5-6 and TRBJ1-2; D gene uncertain. Deletions cut 4 bases from V and 7 bases from J, with 11 bases between. The CDR3 extends over 12 amino acids. Germline V gene lookup returns CDR1 SGHDT and CDR2 YYEEEE. CDR3 bases: TGTGCCAGCAGCCCCCCCGCGGCTGGCTACACCTTC. Residues: CASSPPAAGYTF.

This clonotype was counted ten times or more. The chain links TRBV5-1 to TRBJ2-3; D may match TRBD1 or TRBD2 (6 bases each). Trimming took 2 bases from V and 4 from J, leaving 17 bases between them. Germline V gene lookup returns CDR1 SGHRS and CDR2 YFSETQ. This CDR3 region has 16 residues. In DNA form, the CDR3 reads TGCGCCAGCAGCTTTGGGGGGCGCCCAGGCTCAGATACGCAGTATTTT. This encodes CASSFGGRPGSDTQYF.

The gene calls are TRBV6-2 or TRBV6-3 and TRBJ2-4, with 8 bases fitting TRBD2. CDR1 is MNHEY and CDR2 is SVGEGT in the germline V gene. After removal of 5 bases from V and 3 bases from J, the junction contained 9 bases not matched to a gene. This CDR3 is 16 amino acids long. CDR3 sequence: CASSGAGGVVKNIQYF. CDR3 coding DNA: TGTGCCAGCAGTGGGGCGGGAGGAGTGGTCAAAAACATTCAGTACTTC.

This rearrangement joins TRBV7-9 to TRBJ2-5, with D possibly matching TRBD1 (5 bases). CDR1 and CDR2 from the germline V gene are SEHNR and FQNEAQ (reference sequence). CDR3 length: 13 amino acids. V dropped 2 bases and J dropped 5 bases, with 9 bases sitting between them. CDR3 DNA sequence: TGTGCCAGCAGCTTACAGGGTTACGAGACCCAGTACTTC. It translates to CASSLQGYETQYF.

This clonotype came up many times. The chain combines TRBV12-3 or TRBV12-4 with TRBJ2-1; D is unresolved. The CDR3 totals 11 residues. Trimming left V 6 bases short and J 6 bases short, with 6 bases between. CDR3 region: CASRSLNEQFF. As DNA, the CDR3 is TGTGCCAGCAGATCTCTCAATGAGCAGTTCTTC.

This clonotype was seen a few times. The chain couples TRBV24-1 to TRBJ2-5; maybe TRBD1 (6 bases). V lost 4 bases to trimming and J lost 2 bases, with 13 bases between them. The CDR3 is made up of 15 amino acids. From germline, CDR1 is KGHDR and CDR2 SFDVKD. Here the CDR3 reads CATSEVGQLQETQYF. In DNA, the CDR3 is TGTGCCACCAGTGAAGTCGGACAGCTTCAAGAGACCCAGTACTTC.

There are a few counts of this clonotype. The chain combines TRBV24-1 with TRBJ2-1; TRBD1 matches at 9 bases. Trimming cost V 4 bases and J 8 bases; bases outside gene matches: 11. The CDR3 runs to 16 residues. CDR1 and CDR2 from the germline V gene are KGHDR and SFDVKD. Here the CDR3 DNA reads TGTGCCACCAGTGACTCCGGGACAGGGATGATGGATGAGCAGTTCTTC. It specifies CATSDSGTGMMDEQFF.

In this sample, this clonotype turned up a few times. This chain uses TRBV5-4 with TRBJ1-2; 7 positions match TRBD1. CDR1 is SGHNT, CDR2 YYREEE, per germline (reference sequence). V lost 4 bases and J lost 8; bases outside the gene matches: 11. This CDR3 contains 14 residues. The CDR3: CASSIGQDPHGYTF. In DNA, the CDR3 is TGTGCCAGCAGCATCGGACAGGACCCACACGGCTACACCTTC.

The sample holds a few counts of this clonotype. This may come from a read error, since a much larger clone is one base off. The chain uses TRBV12-3 or TRBV12-4 and TRBJ2-2; TRBD2 might be the D (5 bases). This CDR3 is built from 15 residues. CDR3 loop: CASSFPYTKTGELSF. The CDR3 nucleotides read TGTGCCAGCAGTTTCCCCTATACCAAAACCGGGGAGCTGTCTTTT.

This clonotype was observed a handful of times. CDR3 nucleotides: TGCAGTGCTACTAGCGGGAGAACAGATACGCAGTATTTT. It specifies CSATSGRTDTQYF. The V gene is TRBV20-1, the J gene TRBJ2-3, with 10 nucleotides matching TRBD2. Looked up from germline, CDR1 is DFQATT and CDR2 is SNEGSKA (reference sequence). V dropped 4 bases and J dropped 3; count of bases not matched to a gene: 1. The CDR3 has 13 residues.

Comment on this clonotype: Just one base apart from a much larger clone, this may be a read error. The V and J genes are TRBV7-8 and TRBJ2-2, with D unclear. Germline assignment: CDR1 SGHVS and CDR2 FQNEAQ. CDR3 length equals 13 residues. CDR3 sequence reads: CVSSLAYTGELFF. The CDR3 DNA reads TGTGTCAGCAGCTTGGCTTACACCGGGGAGCTGTTTTTT.

In its sample, this clonotype was seen many times. The CDR3 bases are TGTGCCAGTAGTGCGCTGCTCGGGACGAACACCGGGGAGCTGTTTTTT. Amino acid sequence: CASSALLGTNTGELFF. The J gene is TRBJ2-2, the V gene TRBV19, with a possible D match to TRBD2 (5 bases). Trimming cost V 5 bases and J 0 bases, with 13 bases left between them. CDR1 and CDR2 (germline): LNHDA, SQIVND (reference sequence). This CDR3 is 16 amino acids long. Full variable domain (outside the CDR3, taken from reference TRBV19 and TRBJ2-2): DGGITQSPKYLFRKEGQNVTLSCEQNLNHDAMYWYRQDPGQGLRLIYYSQIVNDFQKGDIAEGYSVSREKKESFPLTVTSAQKNPTAFYLCASSALLGTNTGELFFGEGSRLTVL.

This clonotype came up many times. The chain uses TRBV27 and TRBJ2-6; 7 positions agree with TRBD1. The CDR3 contains 20 residues. Trimming took 3 bases from V and 0 from J; bases not matched to a gene: 14. CDR1 MNHEY and CDR2 SMNVEV come from the germline V gene (reference sequence). CDR3 DNA: TGTGCCAGCAGTTTTCGCTCTTGGGACAGTCCTATCTCTGGGGCCAACGTCCTGACTTTC. This gives the protein CASSFRSWDSPISGANVLTF.

This clonotype was counted a few times. The chain employs TRBV4-1 and TRBJ2-7, with TRBD2 matching 13 bases. Trimming cost V 5 bases and J 3 bases; bases outside gene matches: 16. Germline V gene sequence: CDR1 MGHRA, CDR2 YSYEKL. The CDR3 loop spans 19 amino acids. The DNA for the CDR3 is TGCGCCAGCAGCATACGGACTAGCGGGAGCAGGGAATACTTCTACGAGCAGTACTTC. This codes for CASSIRTSGSREYFYEQYF.

This clonotype was observed many times. This chain uses TRBV7-9 with TRBJ2-3, with D possibly matching TRBD2 (7 bases). Trimming took 2 bases from V and 2 from J, leaving 11 bases between them. The germline V gene has CDR1 SEHNR and CDR2 FQNEAQ (reference sequence). This CDR3 is 15 amino acids long. The chain's CDR3 is CASSLKRDITDTQYF. Here the CDR3 DNA reads TGTGCCAGCAGCTTAAAGCGGGACATCACAGATACGCAGTATTTT.

This clonotype showed up just a few times. The J gene is TRBJ2-1, the V gene TRBV6-1, with TRBD2 as a possible D gene (5 bases). The germline V gene has CDR1 MNHNS and CDR2 SASEGT. The ends were cut back, 3 bases at V and 7 bases at J, with 19 bases in the middle. This CDR3 has 16 amino acids. The CDR3, as DNA: TGTGCCAGCAGTGAGGCGGGCGCCGGCCTAAGGAATGAGCAGTTCTTC. It translates to CASSEAGAGLRNEQFF.

This clonotype was seen many times. The V gene is TRBV7-9, the J gene TRBJ2-5, with 8 bases fitting TRBD2. This CDR3 has 12 amino acids. CDR1 is SEHNR and CDR2 is FQNEAQ in the germline V gene (reference sequence). The CDR3 nucleotides are TGTTTCTGCGCGGGAGGTTCTGAGACCCAGTACTTC. Its translation: CFCAGGSETQYF.

This clonotype was observed many times. V usage is TRBV5-1 and J usage is TRBJ2-1; 15 bases agree with TRBD2. CDR3 length: 20 amino acids. Trimming removed 0 bases from V and 6 bases from J; junction bases left unmatched: 13. CDR1 SGHRS and CDR2 YFSETQ come from the germline V gene. The CDR3 loop is CASSLDPGLAGGRGGNEQFF. CDR3 nucleotide sequence: TGCGCCAGCAGCTTGGACCCGGGACTAGCGGGAGGACGTGGGGGCAATGAGCAGTTCTTC.

This clonotype was counted a few times. The chain is built from TRBV30 and TRBJ2-1, with 8 bases lining up with TRBD2. Germline CDR1 is GTSNPN and CDR2 is SVGIG (reference sequence). V was pared by 4 bases and J by 7 bases, with 9 bases of the junction left unmatched. The CDR3 sequence is 14 residues long. The CDR3: CAWNEAGAGNEQFF. In DNA form, the CDR3 reads TGTGCCTGGAATGAAGCGGGAGCGGGTAATGAGCAGTTCTTC.

This clonotype was counted many times. The rearrangement links TRBV27 to TRBJ2-1, with no clear D. V gave up 2 bases and J gave up 0 bases, with 14 bases separating them. CDR1 is MNHEY and CDR2 is SMNVEV in the germline V gene (reference sequence). This CDR3 spans 17 amino acids. The CDR3 sequence: CASSLTRLAYSYNEQFF. The CDR3 region has the DNA TGTGCCAGCAGTTTAACGCGGCTCGCCTACTCCTACAATGAGCAGTTCTTC.